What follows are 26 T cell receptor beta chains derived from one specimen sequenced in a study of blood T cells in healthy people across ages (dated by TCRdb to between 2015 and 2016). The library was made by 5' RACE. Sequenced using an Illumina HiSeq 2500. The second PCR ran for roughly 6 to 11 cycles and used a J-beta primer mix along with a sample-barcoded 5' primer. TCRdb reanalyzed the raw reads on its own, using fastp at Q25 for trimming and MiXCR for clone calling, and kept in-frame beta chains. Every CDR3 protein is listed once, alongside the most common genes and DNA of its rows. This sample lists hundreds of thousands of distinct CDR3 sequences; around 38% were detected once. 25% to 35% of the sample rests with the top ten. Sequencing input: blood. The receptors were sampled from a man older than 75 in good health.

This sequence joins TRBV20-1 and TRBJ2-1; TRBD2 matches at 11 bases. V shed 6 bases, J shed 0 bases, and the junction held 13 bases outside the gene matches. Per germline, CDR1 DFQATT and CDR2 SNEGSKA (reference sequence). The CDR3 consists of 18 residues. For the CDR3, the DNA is TGCAGTGCCCGGCTAGCGGGGGGAACCTCAAGCTCCTACAATGAGCAGTTCTTC. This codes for CSARLAGGTSSSYNEQFF.

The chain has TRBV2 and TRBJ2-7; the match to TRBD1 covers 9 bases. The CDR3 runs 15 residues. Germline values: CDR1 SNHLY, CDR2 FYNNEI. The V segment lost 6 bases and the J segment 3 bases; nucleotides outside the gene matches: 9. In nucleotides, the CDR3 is TGTGCCAGCAGCCGCCGGGACAGGGAGAACTACGAGCAGTACTTC. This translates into CASSRRDRENYEQYF. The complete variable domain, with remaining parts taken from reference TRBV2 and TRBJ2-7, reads EPEVTQTPSHQVTQMGQEVILRCVPISNHLYFYWYRQILGQKVEFLVSFYNNEISEKSEIFDDQFSVERPDGSNFTLKIRSTKLEDSAMYFCASSRRDRENYEQYFGPGTRLTVT.

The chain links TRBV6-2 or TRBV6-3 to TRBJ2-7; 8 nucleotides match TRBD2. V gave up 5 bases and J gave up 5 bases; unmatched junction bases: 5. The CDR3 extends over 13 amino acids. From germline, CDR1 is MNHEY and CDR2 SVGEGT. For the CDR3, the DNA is TGTGCCAGCAGTACGGGGGGGATCGACGAGCAGTACTTC. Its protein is CASSTGGIDEQYF.

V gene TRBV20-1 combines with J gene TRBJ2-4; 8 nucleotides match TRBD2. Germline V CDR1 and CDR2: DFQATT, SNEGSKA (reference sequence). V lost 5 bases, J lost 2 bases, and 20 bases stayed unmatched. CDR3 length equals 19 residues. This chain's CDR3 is CSAYWDSGTAGASKNIQYF. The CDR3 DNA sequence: TGCAGTGCTTATTGGGACTCCGGAACAGCGGGAGCATCCAAAAACATTCAGTACTTC.

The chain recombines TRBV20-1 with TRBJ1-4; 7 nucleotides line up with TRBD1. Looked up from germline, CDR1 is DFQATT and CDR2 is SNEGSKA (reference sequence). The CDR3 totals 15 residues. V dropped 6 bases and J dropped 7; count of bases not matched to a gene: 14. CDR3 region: CSAATGPQGIEKLFF. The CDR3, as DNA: TGCAGTGCCGCTACAGGACCACAGGGGATTGAAAAACTGTTTTTT.

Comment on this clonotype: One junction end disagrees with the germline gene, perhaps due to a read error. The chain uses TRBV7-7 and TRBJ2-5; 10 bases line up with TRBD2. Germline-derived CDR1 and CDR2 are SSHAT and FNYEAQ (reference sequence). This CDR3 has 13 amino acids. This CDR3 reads CASSLAGDNEQYF. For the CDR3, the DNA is TGTGCTAGCAGCCTAGCGGGAGACAATGAGCAGTACTTC.

The CDR3 DNA reads as TGTGCCAGCAGTTTCAAGGACAGAGATTACGAGCAGTACTTC. Translated: CASSFKDRDYEQYF. This chain links TRBV7-8 with TRBJ2-5, with D possibly matching TRBD1 (6 bases). Judging by the DNA end, TRBJ2-7 fits better; the J call may be wrong. Germline loops: CDR1 SGHVS, CDR2 FQNEAQ. The CDR3 is made up of 14 amino acids.

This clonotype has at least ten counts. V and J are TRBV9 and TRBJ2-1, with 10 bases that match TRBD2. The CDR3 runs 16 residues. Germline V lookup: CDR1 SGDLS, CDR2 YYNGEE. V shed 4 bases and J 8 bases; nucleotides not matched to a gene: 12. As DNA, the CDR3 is TGTGCCAGCAGCCCCCGCACTAGCGGGGCCGGCGATGAGCAGTTCTTC. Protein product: CASSPRTSGAGDEQFF.

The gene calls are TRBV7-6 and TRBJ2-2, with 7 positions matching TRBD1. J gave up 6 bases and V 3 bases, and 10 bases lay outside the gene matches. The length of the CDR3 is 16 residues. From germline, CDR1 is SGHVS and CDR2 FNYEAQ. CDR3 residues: CASSFRQGDNSGELFF. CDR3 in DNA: TGTGCCAGCAGCTTTAGACAGGGTGATAACTCCGGGGAGCTGTTTTTT.

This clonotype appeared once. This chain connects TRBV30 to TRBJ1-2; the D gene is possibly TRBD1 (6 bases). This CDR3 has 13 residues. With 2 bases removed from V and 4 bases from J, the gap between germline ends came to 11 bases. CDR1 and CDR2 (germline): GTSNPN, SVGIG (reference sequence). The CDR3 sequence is CAWSPDRAYGYTF. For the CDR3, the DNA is TGTGCCTGGAGTCCGGACAGAGCCTATGGCTACACCTTC.

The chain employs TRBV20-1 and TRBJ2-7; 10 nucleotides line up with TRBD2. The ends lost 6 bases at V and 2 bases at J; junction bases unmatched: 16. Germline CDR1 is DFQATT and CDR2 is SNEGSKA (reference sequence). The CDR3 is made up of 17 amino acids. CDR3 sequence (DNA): TGCAGTGCACCGGACAGTCGGCTAGGGACTAGCGCCTACGAGCAGTACTTC. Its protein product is CSAPDSRLGTSAYEQYF.

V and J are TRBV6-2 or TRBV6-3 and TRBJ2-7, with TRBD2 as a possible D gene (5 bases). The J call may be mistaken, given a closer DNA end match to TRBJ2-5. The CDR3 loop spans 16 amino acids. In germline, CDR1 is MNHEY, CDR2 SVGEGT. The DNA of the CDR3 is TGTGCCAGCAGTCCCCGGTCACTAGTCTTCCAGGAGACCCAGTACTTC. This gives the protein CASSPRSLVFQETQYF.

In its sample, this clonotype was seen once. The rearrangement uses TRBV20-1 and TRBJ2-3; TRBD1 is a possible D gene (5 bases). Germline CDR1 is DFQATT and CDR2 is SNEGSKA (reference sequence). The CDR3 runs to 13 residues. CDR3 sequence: CSYFEGVTDTQYF. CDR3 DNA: TGCAGCTATTTTGAAGGGGTCACAGATACGCAGTATTTT.

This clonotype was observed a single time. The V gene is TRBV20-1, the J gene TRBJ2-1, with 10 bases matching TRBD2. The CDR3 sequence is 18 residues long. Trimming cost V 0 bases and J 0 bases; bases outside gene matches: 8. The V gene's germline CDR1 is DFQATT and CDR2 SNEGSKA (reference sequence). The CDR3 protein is CSARDPASGGSSYNEQFF. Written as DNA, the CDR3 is TGCAGTGCTAGAGATCCGGCTAGCGGGGGTTCCTCCTACAATGAGCAGTTCTTC.

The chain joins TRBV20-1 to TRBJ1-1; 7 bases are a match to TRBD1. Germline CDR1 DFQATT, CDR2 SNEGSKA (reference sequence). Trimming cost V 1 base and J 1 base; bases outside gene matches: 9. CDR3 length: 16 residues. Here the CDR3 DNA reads TGCAGTGCTAGAGCGGAAGGGGGACAGTGGAACACTGAAGCTTTCTTT. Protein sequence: CSARAEGGQWNTEAFF.

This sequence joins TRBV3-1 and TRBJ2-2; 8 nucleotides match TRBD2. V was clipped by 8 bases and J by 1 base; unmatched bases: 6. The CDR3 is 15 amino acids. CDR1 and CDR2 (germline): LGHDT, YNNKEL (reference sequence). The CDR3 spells CASSWLAGNTGELFF. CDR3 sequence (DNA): TGTGCCAGCTCTTGGCTAGCGGGGAACACCGGGGAGCTGTTTTTT.

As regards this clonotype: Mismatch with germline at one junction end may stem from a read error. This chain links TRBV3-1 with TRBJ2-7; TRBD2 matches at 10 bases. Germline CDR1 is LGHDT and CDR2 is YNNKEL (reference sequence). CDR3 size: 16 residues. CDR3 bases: TGTGCCAGCAGCCCTAACGGGGGACTAGCGTCCTCCGAGCAGTACTTC. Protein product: CASSPNGGLASSEQYF.

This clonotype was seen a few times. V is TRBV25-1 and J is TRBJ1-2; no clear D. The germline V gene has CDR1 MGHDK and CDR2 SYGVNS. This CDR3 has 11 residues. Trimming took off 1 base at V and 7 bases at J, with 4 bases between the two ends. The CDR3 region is CASSESAGYTF. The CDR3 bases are TGTGCCAGCAGTGAATCCGCTGGCTACACCTTC.

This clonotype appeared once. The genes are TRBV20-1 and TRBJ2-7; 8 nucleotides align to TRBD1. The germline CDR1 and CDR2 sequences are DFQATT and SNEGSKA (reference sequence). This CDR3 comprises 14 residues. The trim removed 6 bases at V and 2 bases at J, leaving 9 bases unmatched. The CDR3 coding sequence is TGCAGTGCCCGATCGACAGGGGAAACCTACGAGCAGTACTTC. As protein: CSARSTGETYEQYF.

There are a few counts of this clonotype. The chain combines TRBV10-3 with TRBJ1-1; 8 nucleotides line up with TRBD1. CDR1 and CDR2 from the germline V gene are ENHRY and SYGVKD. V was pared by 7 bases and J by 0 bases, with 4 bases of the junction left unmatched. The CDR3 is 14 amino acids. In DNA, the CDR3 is TGTGCCATCAATGCAGGGGGCTTGAACACTGAAGCTTTCTTT. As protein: CAINAGGLNTEAFF.

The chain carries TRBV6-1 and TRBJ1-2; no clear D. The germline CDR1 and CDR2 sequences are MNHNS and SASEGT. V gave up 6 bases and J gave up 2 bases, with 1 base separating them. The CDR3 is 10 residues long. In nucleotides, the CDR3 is TGTGCCAGCAGAAACTATGGCTACACCTTC. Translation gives CASRNYGYTF.

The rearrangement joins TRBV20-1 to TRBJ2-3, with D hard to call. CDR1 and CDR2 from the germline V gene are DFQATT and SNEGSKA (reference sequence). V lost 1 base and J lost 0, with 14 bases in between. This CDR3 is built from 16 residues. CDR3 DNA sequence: TGCAGTGCTAGAGGCGTAAGAGACATTAGCACAGATACGCAGTATTTT. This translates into CSARGVRDISTDTQYF.

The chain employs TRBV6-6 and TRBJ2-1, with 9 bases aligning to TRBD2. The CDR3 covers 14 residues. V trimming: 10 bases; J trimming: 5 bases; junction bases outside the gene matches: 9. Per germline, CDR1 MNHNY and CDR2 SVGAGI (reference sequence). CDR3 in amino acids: CATRVAGGNNEQFF. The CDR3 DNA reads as TGTGCCACCCGGGTGGCGGGGGGGAACAATGAGCAGTTCTTC.

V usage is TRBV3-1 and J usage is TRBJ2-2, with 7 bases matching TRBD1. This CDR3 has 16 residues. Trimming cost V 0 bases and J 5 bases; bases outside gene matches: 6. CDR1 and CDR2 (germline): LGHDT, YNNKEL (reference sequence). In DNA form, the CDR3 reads TGTGCCAGCAGCCAAGAGGAGCAGGGACAGACCGGGGAGCTGTTTTTT. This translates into CASSQEEQGQTGELFF.

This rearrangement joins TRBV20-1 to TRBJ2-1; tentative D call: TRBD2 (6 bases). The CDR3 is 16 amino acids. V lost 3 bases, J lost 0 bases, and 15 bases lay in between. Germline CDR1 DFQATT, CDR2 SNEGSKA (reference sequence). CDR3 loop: CSASTRGSSSYNEQFF. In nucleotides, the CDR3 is TGCAGTGCTAGCACTCGGGGGTCGAGCTCCTACAATGAGCAGTTCTTC.

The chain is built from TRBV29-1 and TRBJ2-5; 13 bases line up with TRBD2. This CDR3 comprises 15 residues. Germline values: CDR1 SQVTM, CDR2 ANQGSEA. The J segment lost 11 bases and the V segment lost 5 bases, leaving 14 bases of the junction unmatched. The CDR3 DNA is TGCAGCGTTTCCGGACTAGCGGGAGTATTAAATGAGCAGTACTTC. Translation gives CSVSGLAGVLNEQYF.